This T cell receptor beta chain was recorded in a study of T cell responses to AZD1222 COVID-19 vaccine. Study overall: Combined were second doses at about 4 or about 12 weeks.

Germline CDR1 is SGHNT and CDR2 is YYREEE (reference sequence). With 0 bases clipped from V and 10 bases from J, the junction kept 13 bases outside the gene matches. There are 17 residues in the CDR3. Clones were read by immunoSEQ multiplex PCR, and TCRdb kept only the in-frame ones, dropping some. The data contain 65,000 to 95,000 clones, 80% of them seen just once; the ten biggest clones take up approximately 22%. Regarding the study as a whole: In the spike-specific TCR repertoire, nearly half reportedly target unmutated variant regions. Compared with day 0, the breadth and depth of the Spike-specific TCR repertoire rose significantly after two doses of AZD1222. Regions 160-218 and 743-854 dominated among vaccine-associated CD4 TCRs spanning spike.

On this clone: Its cognate antigen is unknown.

This chain connects TRBV5-4 to TRBJ2-1; the match to TRBD2 covers 10 bases. The sequencing here drew on peripheral blood, taken on day 0 of AZD1222 vaccination. This clonotype originated in an adult in good health. CDR3 sequence reads: CASSLELGSGGDFEQFF. CDR3 DNA: TGTGCCAGCAGCTTGGAACTAGGCAGCGGGGGGGATTTCGAGCAGTTCTTC.